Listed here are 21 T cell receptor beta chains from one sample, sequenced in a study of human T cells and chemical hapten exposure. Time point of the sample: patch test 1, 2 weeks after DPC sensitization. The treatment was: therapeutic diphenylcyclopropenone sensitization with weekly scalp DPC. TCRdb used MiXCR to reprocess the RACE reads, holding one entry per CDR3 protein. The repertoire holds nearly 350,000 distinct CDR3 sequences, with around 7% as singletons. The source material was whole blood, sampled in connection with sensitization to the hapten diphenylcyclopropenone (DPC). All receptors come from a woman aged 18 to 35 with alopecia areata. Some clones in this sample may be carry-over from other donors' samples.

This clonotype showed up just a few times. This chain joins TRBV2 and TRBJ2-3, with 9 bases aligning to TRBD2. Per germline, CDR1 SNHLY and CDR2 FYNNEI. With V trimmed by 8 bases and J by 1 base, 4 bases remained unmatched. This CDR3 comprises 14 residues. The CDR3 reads CASWRTSGTDTQYF. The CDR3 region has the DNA TGTGCCAGCTGGCGGACTAGCGGCACAGATACGCAGTATTTT.

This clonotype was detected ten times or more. The CDR3 DNA sequence: TGCAGCGTCGGATCCAACAGATACGAGCAGTACTTC. This sequence encodes CSVGSNRYEQYF. The V call is TRBV29-1, the J call TRBJ2-7; D gene unclear. Germline assignment: CDR1 SQVTM and CDR2 ANQGSEA. V lost 6 bases to trimming and J lost 4 bases, with 13 bases between them. The CDR3 spans 12 residues.

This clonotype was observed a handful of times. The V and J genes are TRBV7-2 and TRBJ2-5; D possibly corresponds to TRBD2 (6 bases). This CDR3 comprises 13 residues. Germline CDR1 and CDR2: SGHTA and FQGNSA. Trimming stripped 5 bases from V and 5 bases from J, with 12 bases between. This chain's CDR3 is CASSGTREETQYF. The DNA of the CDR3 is TGTGCCAGCAGCGGTACACGGGAGGAGACCCAGTACTTC.

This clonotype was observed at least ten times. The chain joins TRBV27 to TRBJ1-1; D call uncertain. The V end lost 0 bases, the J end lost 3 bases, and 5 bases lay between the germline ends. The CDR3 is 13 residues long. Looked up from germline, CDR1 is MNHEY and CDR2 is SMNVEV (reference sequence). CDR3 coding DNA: TGTGCCAGCAGTTTATCGAAGGACACTGAAGCTTTCTTT. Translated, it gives CASSLSKDTEAFF.

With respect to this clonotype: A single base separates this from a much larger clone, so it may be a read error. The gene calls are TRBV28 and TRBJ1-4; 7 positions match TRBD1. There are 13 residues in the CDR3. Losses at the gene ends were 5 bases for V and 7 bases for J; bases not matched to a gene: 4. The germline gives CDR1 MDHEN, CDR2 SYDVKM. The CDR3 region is CASSPQGSEKLFF. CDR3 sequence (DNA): TGTGCCAGCAGTCCACAGGGGTCTGAAAAACTGTTTTTT.

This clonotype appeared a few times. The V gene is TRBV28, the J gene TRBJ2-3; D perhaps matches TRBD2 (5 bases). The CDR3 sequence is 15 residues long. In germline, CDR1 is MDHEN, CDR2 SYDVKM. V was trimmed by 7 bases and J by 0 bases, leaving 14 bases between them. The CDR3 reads CASTTLAGSTDTQYF. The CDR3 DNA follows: TGTGCCAGCACCACCCTGGCGGGCAGCACAGATACGCAGTATTTT.

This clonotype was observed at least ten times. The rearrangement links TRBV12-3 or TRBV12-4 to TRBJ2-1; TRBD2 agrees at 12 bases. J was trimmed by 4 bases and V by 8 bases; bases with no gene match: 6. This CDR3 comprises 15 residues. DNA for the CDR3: TGTGCCAGCCGAGGACTAGCGGGGAGTTACAATGAGCAGTTCTTC. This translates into CASRGLAGSYNEQFF.

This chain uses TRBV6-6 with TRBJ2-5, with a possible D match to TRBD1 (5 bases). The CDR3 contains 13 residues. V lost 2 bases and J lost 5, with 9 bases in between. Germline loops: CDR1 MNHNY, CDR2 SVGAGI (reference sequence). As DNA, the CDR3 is TGTGCCAGCAGTTACCAGGGAATGGAGACCCAGTACTTC. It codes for CASSYQGMETQYF.

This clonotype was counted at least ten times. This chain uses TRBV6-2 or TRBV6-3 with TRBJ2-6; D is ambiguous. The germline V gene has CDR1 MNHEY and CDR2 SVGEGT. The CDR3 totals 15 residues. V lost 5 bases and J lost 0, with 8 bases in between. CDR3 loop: CASSPRPSGANVLTF. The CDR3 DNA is TGTGCCAGCAGTCCCAGGCCCTCTGGGGCCAACGTCCTGACTTTC.

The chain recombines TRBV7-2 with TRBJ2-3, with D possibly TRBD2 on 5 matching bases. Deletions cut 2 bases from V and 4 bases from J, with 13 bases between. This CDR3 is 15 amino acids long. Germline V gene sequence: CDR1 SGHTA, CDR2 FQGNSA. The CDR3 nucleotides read TGTGCCAGCAGCTTACGTCCGGGGAAAGCAGATACGCAGTATTTT. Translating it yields CASSLRPGKADTQYF.

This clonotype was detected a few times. CDR3 residues: CATSRTAGVNTGELFF. CDR3 in DNA: TGTGCCACCAGCAGAACAGCGGGGGTGAACACCGGGGAGCTGTTTTTT. The chain is built from TRBV15 and TRBJ2-2; TRBD2 matches at 8 bases. CDR1 is LNHNV, CDR2 YYDKDF, per germline (reference sequence). The CDR3 consists of 16 residues. The V segment lost 2 bases and the J segment 1 base; nucleotides outside the gene matches: 3.

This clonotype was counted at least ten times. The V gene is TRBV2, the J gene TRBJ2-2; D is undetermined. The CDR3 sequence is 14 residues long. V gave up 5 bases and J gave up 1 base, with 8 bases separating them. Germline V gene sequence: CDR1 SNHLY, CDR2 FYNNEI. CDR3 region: CASSRIENTGELFF. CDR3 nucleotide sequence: TGTGCCAGCAGTCGGATTGAGAACACCGGGGAGCTGTTTTTT.

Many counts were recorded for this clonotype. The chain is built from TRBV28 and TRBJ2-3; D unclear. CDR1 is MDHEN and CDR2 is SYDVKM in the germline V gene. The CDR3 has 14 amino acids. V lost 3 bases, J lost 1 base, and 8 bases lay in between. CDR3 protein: CASSLPTGTDTQYF. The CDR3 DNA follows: TGTGCCAGCAGTTTGCCTACAGGCACAGATACGCAGTATTTT.

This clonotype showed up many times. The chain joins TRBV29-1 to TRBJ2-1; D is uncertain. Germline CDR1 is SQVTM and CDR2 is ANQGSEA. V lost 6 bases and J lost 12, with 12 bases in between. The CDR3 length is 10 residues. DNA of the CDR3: TGCAGCGTAGCAGAGCTGGGGCAGTTCTTC. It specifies CSVAELGQFF.

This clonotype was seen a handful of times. The CDR3 reads CASSAGDYSTDTQYF. The CDR3 region has the DNA TGCGCCAGCAGCGCCGGGGACTACAGCACAGATACGCAGTATTTT. The chain has TRBV5-1 and TRBJ2-3; TRBD2 aligns across 7 bases. The CDR3 contains 15 residues. The germline CDR1 and CDR2 sequences are SGHRS and YFSETQ. J gave up 0 bases and V 4 bases, and 5 bases lay outside the gene matches.

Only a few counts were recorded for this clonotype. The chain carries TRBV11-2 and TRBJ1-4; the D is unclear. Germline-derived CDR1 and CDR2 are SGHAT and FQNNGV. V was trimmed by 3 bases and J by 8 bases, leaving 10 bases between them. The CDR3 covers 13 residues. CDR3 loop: CASSFAGEEKLFF. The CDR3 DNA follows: TGTGCCAGCAGCTTTGCTGGGGAGGAAAAACTGTTTTTT.

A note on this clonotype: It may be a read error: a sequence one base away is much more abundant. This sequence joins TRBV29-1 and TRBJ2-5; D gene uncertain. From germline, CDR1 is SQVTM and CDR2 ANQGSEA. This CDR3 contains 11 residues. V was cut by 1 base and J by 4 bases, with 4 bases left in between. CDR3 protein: CSVEATETQYF. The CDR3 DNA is TGCAGCGTTGAAGCGACAGAGACCCAGTACTTC. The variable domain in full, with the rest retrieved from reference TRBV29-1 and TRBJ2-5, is SAVISQKPSRDICQRGTSLTIQCQVDSQVTMMFWYRQQPGQSLTLIATANQGSEATYESGFVIDKFPISRPNLTFSTLTVSNMSPEDSSIYLCSVEATETQYFGPGTRLLVL.

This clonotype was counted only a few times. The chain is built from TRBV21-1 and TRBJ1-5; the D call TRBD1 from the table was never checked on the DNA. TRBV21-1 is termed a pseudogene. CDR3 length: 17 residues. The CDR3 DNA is TGTGCCAGCAGCAGACACACCCGGACAGGGAGCCATCAGCCCCAGCATTTT. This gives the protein CASSRHTRTGSHQPQHF.

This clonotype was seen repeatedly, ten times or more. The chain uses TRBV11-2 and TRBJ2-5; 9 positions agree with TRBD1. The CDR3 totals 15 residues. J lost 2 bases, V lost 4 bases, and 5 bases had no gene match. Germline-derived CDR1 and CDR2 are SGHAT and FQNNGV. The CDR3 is CASSWMGTGQETQYF. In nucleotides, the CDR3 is TGTGCCAGCAGCTGGATGGGGACAGGGCAAGAGACCCAGTACTTC.

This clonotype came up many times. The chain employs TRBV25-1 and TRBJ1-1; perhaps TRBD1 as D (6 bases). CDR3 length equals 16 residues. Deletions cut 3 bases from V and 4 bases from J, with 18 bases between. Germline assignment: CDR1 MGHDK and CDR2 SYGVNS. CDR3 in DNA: TGTGCCAGCAGTGACTTTCCGGACAGCCCCAGCACTGAAGCTTTCTTT. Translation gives CASSDFPDSPSTEAFF.

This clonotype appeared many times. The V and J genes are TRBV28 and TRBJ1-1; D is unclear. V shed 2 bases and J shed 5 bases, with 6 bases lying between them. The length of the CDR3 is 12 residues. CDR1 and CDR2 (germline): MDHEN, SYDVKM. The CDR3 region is CASSLDRTEAFF. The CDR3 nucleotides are TGTGCCAGCAGTTTAGATCGGACTGAAGCTTTCTTT.